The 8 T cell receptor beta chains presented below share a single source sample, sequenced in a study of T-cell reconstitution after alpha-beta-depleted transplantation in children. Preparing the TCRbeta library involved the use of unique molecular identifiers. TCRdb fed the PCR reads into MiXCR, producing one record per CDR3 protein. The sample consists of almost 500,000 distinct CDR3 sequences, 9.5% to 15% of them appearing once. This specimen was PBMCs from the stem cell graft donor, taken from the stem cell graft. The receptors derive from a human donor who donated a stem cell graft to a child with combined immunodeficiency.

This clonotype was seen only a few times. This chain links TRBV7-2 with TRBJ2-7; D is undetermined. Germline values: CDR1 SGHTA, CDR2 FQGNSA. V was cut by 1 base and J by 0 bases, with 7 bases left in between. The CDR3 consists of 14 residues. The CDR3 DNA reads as TGTGCCAGCAGCTTAGGCACGAACTCCTACGAGCAGTACTTC. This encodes CASSLGTNSYEQYF. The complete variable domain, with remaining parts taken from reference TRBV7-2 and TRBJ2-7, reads GAGVSQSPSNKVTEKGKDVELRCDPISGHTALYWYRQSLGQGLEFLIYFQGNSAPDKSGLPSDRFSAERTGGSVSTLTIQRTQQEDSAVYLCASSLGTNSYEQYFGPGTRLTVT.

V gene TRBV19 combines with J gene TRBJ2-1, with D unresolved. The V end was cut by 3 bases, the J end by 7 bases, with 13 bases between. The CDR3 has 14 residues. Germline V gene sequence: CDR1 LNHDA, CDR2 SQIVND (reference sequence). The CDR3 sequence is CASSMELRRNEQFF. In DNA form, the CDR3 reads TGTGCCAGTAGTATGGAGCTGAGAAGAAATGAGCAGTTCTTC.

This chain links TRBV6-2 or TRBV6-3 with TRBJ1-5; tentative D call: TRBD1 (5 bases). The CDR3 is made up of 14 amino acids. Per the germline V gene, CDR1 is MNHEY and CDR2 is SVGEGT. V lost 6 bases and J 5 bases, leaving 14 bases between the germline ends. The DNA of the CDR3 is TGTGCCAGCAGGGGACGACCCCACGATCAGCCCCAGCATTTT. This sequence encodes CASRGRPHDQPQHF.

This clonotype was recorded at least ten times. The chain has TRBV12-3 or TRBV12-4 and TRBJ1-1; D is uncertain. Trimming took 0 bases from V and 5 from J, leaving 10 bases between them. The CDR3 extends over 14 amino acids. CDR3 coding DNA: TGTGCCAGCAGTTTAGCGCCGACGGAGACTGAAGCTTTCTTT. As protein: CASSLAPTETEAFF.

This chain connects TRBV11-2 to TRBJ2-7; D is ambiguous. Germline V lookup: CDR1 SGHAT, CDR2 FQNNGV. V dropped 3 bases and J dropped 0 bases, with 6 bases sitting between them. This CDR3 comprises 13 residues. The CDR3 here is CASSFEDSYEQYF. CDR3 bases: TGTGCCAGCAGCTTTGAAGACTCCTACGAGCAGTACTTC.

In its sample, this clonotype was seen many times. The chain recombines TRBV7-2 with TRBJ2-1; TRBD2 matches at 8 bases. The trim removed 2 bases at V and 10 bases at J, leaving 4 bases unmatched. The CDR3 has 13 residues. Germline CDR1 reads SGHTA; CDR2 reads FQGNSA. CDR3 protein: CASSLRGGYEQFF. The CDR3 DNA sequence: TGTGCCAGCAGCTTACGGGGGGGGTACGAGCAGTTCTTC.

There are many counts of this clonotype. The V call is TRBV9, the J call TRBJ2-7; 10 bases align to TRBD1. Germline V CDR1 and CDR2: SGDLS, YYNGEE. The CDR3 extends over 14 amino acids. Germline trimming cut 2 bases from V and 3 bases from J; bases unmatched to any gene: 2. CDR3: CASSVGDRGYEQYF. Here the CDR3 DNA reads TGTGCCAGCAGCGTGGGGGACAGGGGCTACGAGCAGTACTTC.

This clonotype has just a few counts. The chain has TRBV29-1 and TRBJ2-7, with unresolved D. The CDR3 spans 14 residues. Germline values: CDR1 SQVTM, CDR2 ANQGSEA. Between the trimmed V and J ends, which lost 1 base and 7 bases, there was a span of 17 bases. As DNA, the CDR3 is TGCAGCGTTGAAGGGAGAATGGGGATGAGAGAGCAGTACTTC. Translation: CSVEGRMGMREQYF.